This TCR beta chain was documented in a study of blood T cell repertoires in COVID-19. For the study at large: Samples taken during acute and convalescent COVID-19 were collected in the United States, Italy and Spain. T cells, B-cell-depleted T cells, or PBMCs provided the cDNA or gDNA that served as material.

CDR1 is SQVTM, CDR2 ANQGSEA, per germline. J gave up 1 base and V 4 bases, and 5 bases lay outside the gene matches. The CDR3 totals 14 residues. Patients in Seattle were enrolled during active infection, then followed longitudinally. Original processing notes: Estimation of nucleated cell counts was performed using reference gene primer amplification. Sequenced by immunoSEQ multiplex PCR; TCRdb stores in-frame clones only, minus some. V and J calls plus clone size are reproduced from that table; the DNA served to infer D and trimming. Here the sample spans around 210,000 clones, over 80% being singletons.

The sequencing sample was made of peripheral blood. This receptor was identified in a man in his sixties with COVID-19, enrolled during active disease. This chain joins TRBV29-1 and TRBJ2-7; 9 bases agree with TRBD1. This CDR3 reads CSVGVGTGSYEQYF. CDR3 bases: TGCAGCGTTGGTGTGGGGACAGGGTCCTACGAGCAGTACTTC.